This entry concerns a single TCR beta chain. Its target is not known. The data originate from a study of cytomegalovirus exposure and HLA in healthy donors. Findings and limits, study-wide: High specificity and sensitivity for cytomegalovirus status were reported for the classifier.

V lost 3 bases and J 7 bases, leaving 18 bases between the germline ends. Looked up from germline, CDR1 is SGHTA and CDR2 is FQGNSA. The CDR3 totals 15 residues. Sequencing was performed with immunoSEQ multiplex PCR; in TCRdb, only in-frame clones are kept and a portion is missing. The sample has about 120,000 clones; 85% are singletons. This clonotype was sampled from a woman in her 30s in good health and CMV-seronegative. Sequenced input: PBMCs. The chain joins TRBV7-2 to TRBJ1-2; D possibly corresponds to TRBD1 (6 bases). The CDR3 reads CASSLDGQPLTGYTF. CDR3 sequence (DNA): TGTGCCAGCAGCTTGGACGGACAGCCTCTGACTGGCTACACCTTC.